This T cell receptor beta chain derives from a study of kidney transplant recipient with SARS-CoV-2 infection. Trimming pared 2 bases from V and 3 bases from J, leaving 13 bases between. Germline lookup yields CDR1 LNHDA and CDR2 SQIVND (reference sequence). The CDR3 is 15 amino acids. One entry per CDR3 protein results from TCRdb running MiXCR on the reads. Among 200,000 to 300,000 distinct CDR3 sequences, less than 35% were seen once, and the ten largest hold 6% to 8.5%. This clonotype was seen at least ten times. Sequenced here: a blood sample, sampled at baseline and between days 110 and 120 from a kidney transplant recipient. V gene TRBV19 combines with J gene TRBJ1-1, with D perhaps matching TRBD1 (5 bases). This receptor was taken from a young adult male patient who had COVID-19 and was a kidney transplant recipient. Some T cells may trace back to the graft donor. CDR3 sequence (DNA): TGTGCCAGTAGTATAAGCCTAGGGGCCGACACTGAAGCTTTCTTT. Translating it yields CASSISLGADTEAFF.